This T cell receptor beta chain was identified during a study of technical replicates of blood from a handful of donors. The CDR3 extends over 14 amino acids. V lost 1 base and J 5 bases, leaving 11 bases between the germline ends. Germline assignment: CDR1 SSHAT and CDR2 FNYEAQ (reference sequence). Sequenced by immunoSEQ multiplex PCR; TCRdb stores in-frame clones only, minus some. Among tens of thousands of clones listed, approximately 97% were seen once. This sequence was found in a human donor in good health. The V call is TRBV7-7, the J call TRBJ2-5, with D possibly TRBD2 on 6 matching bases. Sequenced sample: T cells isolated from PBMCs. CDR3 coding DNA: TGTGCCAGCAGCTTAGATATCCTAGCGGAGACCCAGTACTTC. Its translation is CASSLDILAETQYF.